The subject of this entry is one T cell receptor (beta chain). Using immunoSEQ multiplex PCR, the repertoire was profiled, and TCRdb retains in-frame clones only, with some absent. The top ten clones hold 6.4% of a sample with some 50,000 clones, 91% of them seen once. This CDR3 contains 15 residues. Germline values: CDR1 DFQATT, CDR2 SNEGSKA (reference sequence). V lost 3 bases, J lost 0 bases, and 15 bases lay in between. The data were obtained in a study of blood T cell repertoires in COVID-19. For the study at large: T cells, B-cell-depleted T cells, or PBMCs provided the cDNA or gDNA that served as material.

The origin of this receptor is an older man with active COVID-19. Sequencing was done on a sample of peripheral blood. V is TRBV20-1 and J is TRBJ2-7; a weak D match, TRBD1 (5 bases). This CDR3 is CSASLQGSYSYEQYF. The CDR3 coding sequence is TGCAGTGCTAGTCTGCAGGGTTCCTACTCCTACGAGCAGTACTTC.